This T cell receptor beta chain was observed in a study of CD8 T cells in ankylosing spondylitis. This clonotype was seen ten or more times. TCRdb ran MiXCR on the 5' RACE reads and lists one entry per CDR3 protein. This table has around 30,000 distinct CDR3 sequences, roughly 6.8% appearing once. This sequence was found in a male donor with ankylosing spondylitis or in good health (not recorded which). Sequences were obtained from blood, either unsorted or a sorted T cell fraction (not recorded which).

The CDR3 region is CSGQGTLYEQYF. CDR3 DNA sequence: TGCAGTGGACAGGGGACCCTCTACGAGCAGTACTTC. The chain joins TRBV20-1 to TRBJ2-7, with 8 positions matching TRBD1. This CDR3 is built from 12 residues. Germline assignment: CDR1 DFQATT and CDR2 SNEGSKA (reference sequence). With 7 bases clipped from V and 3 bases from J, the junction kept 5 bases outside the gene matches.